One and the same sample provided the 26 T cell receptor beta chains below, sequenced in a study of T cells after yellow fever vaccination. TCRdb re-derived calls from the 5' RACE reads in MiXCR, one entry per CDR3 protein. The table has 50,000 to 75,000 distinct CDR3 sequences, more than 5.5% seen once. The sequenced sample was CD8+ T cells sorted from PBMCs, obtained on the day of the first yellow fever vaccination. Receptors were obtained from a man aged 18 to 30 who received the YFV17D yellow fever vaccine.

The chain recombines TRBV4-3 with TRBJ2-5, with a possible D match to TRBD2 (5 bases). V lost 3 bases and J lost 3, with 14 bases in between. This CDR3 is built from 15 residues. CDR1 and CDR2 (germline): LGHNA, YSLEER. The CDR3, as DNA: TGCGCCAGCAGCCAGGGGAGAGGGTGGGAAGAGACCCAGTACTTC. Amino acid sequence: CASSQGRGWEETQYF.

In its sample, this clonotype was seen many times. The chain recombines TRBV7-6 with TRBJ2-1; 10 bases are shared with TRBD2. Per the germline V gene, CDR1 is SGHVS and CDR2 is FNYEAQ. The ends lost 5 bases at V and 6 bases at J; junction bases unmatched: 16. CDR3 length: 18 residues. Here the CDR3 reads CASSVISGGNDKVNEQFF. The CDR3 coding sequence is TGTGCCAGCAGCGTTATTAGCGGGGGGAACGATAAAGTCAATGAGCAGTTCTTC.

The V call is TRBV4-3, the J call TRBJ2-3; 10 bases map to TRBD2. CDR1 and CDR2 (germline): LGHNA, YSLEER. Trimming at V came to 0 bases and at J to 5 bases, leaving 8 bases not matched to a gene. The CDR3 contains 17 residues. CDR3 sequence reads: CASSQDPIAGGGDTQYF. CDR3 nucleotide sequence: TGCGCCAGCAGCCAAGACCCCATAGCGGGGGGTGGAGATACGCAGTATTTT.

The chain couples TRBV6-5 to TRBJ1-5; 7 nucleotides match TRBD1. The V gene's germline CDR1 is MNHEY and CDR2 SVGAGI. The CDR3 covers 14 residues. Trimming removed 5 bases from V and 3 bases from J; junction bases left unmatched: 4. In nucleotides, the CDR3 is TGTGCCAGCAGTCGGGACAGTAACAATCAGCCCCAGCATTTT. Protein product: CASSRDSNNQPQHF.

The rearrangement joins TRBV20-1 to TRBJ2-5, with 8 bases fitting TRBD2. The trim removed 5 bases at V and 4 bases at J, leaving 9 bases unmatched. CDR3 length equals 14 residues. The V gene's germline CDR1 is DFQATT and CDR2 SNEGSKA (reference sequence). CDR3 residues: CSALLPGGLETQYF. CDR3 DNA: TGCAGTGCTCTCCTCCCGGGGGGGTTAGAGACCCAGTACTTC.

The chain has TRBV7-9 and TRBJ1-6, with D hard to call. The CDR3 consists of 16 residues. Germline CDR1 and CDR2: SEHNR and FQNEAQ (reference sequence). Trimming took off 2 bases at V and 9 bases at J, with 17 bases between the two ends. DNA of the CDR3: TGTGCCAGCAGCTTAACTTGGACCAGCCGGCGTTCACCCCTCCACTTT. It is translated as CASSLTWTSRRSPLHF.

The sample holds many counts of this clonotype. The CDR3 loop is CASTKPGHRTDTQYF. For the CDR3, the DNA is TGTGCCAGCACCAAACCGGGACACCGCACAGATACGCAGTATTTT. The chain is built from TRBV7-2 and TRBJ2-3; a possible D gene is TRBD1 (6 bases). V lost 7 bases and J lost 1, with 15 bases in between. CDR1 and CDR2 (germline): SGHTA, FQGNSA. This CDR3 is built from 15 residues.

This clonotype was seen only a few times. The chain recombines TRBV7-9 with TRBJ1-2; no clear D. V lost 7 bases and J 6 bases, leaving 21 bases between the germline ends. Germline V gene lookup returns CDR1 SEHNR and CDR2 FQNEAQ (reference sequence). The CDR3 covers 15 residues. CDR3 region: CASTYKRTDLNGYTF. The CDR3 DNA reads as TGTGCCAGCACCTACAAAAGGACTGATCTCAATGGCTACACCTTC.

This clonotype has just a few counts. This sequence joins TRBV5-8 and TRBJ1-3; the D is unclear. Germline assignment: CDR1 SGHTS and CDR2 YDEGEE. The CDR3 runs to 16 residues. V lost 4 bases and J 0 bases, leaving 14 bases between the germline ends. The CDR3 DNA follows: TGTGCCAGCAGCCCCCTCCTCATATTCTCTGGAAACACCATATATTTT. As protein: CASSPLLIFSGNTIYF.

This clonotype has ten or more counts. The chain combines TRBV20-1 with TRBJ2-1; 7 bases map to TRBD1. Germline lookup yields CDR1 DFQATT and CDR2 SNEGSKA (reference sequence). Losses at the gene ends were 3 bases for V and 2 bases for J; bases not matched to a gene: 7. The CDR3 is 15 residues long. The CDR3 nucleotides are TGCAGTGCTAGGGACCGGACAGGTCCCTACAATGAGCAGTTCTTC. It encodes CSARDRTGPYNEQFF.

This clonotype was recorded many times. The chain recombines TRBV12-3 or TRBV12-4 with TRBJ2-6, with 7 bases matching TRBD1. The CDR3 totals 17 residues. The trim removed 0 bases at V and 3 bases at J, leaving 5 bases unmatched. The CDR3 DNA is TGTGCCAGCAGTTTAGCAAGGGGGCAAGGTGGGGCCAACGTCCTGACTTTC. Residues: CASSLARGQGGANVLTF.

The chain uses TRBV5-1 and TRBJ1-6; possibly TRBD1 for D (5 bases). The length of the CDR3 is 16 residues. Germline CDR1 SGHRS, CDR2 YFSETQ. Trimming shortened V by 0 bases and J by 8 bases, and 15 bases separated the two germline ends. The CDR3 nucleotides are TGCGCCAGCAGCTTGGGGGGCCGGGATCCCGATTCACCCCTCCACTTT. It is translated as CASSLGGRDPDSPLHF.

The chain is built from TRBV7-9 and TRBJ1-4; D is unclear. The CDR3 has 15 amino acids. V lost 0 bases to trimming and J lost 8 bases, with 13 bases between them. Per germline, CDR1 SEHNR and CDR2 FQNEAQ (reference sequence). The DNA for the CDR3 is TGTGCCAGCAGCTTAGCCGGCCCCCGAGGGGAAAAACTGTTTTTT. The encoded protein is CASSLAGPRGEKLFF. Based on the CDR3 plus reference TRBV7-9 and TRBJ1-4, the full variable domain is DTGVSQNPRHKITKRGQNVTFRCDPISEHNRLYWYRQTLGQGPEFLTYFQNEAQLEKSRLLSDRFSAERPKGSFSTLEIQRTEQGDSAMYLCASSLAGPRGEKLFFGSGTQLSVL.

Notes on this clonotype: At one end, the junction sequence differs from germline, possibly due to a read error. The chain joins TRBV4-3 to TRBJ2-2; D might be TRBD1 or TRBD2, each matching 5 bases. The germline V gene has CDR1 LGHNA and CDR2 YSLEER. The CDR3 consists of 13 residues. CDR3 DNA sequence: TGCGCCAGCAGCCAAGACGAGGTCAGGGAGCTGGTTTTT. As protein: CASSQDEVRELVF.

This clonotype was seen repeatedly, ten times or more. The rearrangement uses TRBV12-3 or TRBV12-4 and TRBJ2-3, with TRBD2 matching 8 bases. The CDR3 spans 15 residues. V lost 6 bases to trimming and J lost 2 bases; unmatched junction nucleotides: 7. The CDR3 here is CASRGSGGNTDTQYF. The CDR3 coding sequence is TGTGCCAGCAGGGGTTCGGGGGGGAACACAGATACGCAGTATTTT.

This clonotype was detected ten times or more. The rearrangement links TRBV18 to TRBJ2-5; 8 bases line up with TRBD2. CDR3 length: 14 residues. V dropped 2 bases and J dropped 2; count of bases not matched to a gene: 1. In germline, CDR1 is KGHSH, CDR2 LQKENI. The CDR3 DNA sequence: TGTGCCAGCTCACCATCGGGGGGGCAAGAGACCCAGTACTTC. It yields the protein CASSPSGGQETQYF.

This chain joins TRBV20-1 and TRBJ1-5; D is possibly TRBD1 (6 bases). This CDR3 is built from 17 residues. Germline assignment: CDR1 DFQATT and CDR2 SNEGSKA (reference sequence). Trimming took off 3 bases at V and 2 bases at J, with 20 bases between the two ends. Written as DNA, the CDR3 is TGCAGTGCTAGGGCCAGGGGTAATTCGGGCGGCAATCAGCCCCAGCATTTT. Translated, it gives CSARARGNSGGNQPQHF.

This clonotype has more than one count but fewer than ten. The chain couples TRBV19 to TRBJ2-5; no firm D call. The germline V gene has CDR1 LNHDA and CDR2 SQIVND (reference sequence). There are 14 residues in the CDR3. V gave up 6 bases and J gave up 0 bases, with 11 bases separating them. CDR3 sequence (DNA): TGTGCCAGTAGCTGGCAGACAAACCAAGAGACCCAGTACTTC. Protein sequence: CASSWQTNQETQYF.

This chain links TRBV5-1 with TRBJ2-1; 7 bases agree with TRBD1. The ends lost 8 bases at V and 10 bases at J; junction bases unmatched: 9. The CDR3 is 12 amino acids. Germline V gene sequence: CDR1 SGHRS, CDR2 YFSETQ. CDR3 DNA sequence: TGCGCCAGTATTACAGGGGCGAGGGAGCAGTTCTTC. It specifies CASITGAREQFF. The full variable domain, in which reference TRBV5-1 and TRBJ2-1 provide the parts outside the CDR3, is KAGVTQTPRYLIKTRGQQVTLSCSPISGHRSVSWYQQTPGQGLQFLFEYFSETQRNKGNFPGRFSGRQFSNSRSEMNVSTLELGDSALYLCASITGAREQFFGPGTRLTVL.

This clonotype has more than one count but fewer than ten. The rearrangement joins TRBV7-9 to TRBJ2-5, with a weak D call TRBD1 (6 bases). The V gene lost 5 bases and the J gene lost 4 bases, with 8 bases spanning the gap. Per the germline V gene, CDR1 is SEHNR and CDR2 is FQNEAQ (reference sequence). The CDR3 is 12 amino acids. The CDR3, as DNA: TGTGCCAGCAGCCGAGGGGGAGAGACCCAGTACTTC. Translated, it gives CASSRGGETQYF.

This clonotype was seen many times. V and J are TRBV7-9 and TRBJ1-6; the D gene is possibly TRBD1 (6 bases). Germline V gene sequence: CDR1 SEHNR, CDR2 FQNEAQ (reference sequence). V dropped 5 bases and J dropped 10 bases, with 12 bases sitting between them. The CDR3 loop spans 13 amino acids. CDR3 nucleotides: TGTGCCAGCAGCGGGGGGGGCAACTCACCCCTCCACTTT. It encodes CASSGGGNSPLHF.

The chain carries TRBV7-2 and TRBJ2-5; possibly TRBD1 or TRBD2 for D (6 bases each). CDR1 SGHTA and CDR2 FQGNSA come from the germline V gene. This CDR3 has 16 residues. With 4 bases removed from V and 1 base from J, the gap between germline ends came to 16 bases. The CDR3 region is CASSSRGQQTQETQYF. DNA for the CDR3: TGTGCCAGCAGCTCTCGGGGGCAGCAAACCCAAGAGACCCAGTACTTC.

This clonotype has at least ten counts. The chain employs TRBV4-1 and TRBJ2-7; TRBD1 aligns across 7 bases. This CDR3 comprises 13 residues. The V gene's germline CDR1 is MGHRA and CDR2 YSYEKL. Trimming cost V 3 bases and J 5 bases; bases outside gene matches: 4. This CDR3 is CASSHYTGDEQYV. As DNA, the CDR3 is TGCGCCAGCAGCCACTATACAGGGGACGAGCAGTACGTC.

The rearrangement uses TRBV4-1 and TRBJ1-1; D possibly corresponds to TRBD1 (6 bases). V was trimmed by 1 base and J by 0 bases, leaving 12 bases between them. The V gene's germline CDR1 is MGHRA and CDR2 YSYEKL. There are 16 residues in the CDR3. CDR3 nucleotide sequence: TGCGCCAGCAGCCAAGGACAGGCTGGGATGAACACTGAAGCTTTCTTT. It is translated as CASSQGQAGMNTEAFF.

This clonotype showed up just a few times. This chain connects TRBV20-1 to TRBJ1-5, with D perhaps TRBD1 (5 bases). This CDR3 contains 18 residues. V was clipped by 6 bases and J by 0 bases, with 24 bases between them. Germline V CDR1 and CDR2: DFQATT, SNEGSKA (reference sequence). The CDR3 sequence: CSACIWDSMDNSNQPQHF. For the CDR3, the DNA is TGCAGTGCGTGTATATGGGACTCTATGGACAATAGCAATCAGCCCCAGCATTTT.

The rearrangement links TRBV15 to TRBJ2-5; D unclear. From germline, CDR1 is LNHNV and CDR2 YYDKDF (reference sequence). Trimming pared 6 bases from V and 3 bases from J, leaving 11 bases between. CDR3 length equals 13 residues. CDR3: CATRHPPEETQYF. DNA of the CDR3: TGTGCCACCAGACATCCACCCGAAGAGACCCAGTACTTC.